These 19 T cell receptor beta chains originate from one sample sequenced in a study of shared clonotypes between healthy human individuals. Measured with immunoSEQ multiplex PCR; TCRdb has only the in-frame clones, and not every one. In the table there are about 600,000 clones, roughly four fifths of which are singletons. The sequencing input was PBMCs. These receptors all stem from a woman aged 40 to 55 in good health. Some clones in this sample may be carry-over from other donors' samples.

This rearrangement joins TRBV7-2 to TRBJ2-3; 7 positions agree with TRBD2. V was pared by 3 bases and J by 2 bases, with 5 bases of the junction left unmatched. This CDR3 is 15 amino acids long. From germline, CDR1 is SGHTA and CDR2 FQGNSA. CDR3: CASSLGGGNTDTQYF. CDR3 in DNA: TGTGCCAGCAGCTTGGGGGGAGGGAACACAGATACGCAGTATTTT.

Here the CDR3 reads CASSYGTGLTQPQHF. The CDR3 nucleotides read TGTGCCAGCAGTTACGGGACAGGGTTGACTCAGCCCCAGCATTTT. The V gene is TRBV28, the J gene TRBJ1-5; 9 bases line up with TRBD1. Germline V gene lookup returns CDR1 MDHEN and CDR2 SYDVKM. This CDR3 comprises 15 residues. V shed 4 bases, J shed 6 bases, and the junction held 7 bases outside the gene matches.

This rearrangement joins TRBV27 to TRBJ2-7; 11 positions match TRBD2. CDR1 and CDR2 from the germline V gene are MNHEY and SMNVEV (reference sequence). This CDR3 has 16 amino acids. The trim removed 5 bases at V and 4 bases at J, leaving 10 bases unmatched. CDR3 amino acids: CASSRGLAGGIYEQYF. DNA of the CDR3: TGTGCCAGCAGTCGGGGTCTAGCGGGAGGTATTTACGAGCAGTACTTC.

V and J are TRBV29-1 and TRBJ2-1; D is undetermined. V was shortened by 1 base and J by 6 bases, with 16 bases between the two germline ends. The CDR3 has 15 residues. The germline V gene encodes CDR1 SQVTM and CDR2 ANQGSEA. The chain's CDR3 is CSVEAAVRASNEQFF. CDR3 sequence (DNA): TGCAGCGTTGAAGCGGCTGTAAGGGCCAGCAATGAGCAGTTCTTC.

As to this clone: A much more abundant neighbour one base away suggests this may be a read error. This CDR3 is also generated by other DNA sequences in the sample. The J gene is TRBJ1-1, the V gene TRBV5-6; D is possibly TRBD1 (5 bases). CDR1 is SGHDT, CDR2 YYEEEE, per germline. V gave up 8 bases and J gave up 2 bases, with 10 bases separating them. This CDR3 is built from 12 residues. The CDR3 here is CARQGSNTEAFF. The CDR3 nucleotides are TGTGCCAGGCAGGGAAGCAACACTGAAGCTTTCTTT.

The chain uses TRBV14 and TRBJ2-1; D ambiguous. From germline, CDR1 is SGHDN and CDR2 FVKESK. The V end was cut by 3 bases, the J end by 7 bases, with 10 bases between. The CDR3 consists of 13 residues. CDR3 in DNA: TGTGCCAGCAGCCACGAGTCAGGAAATGAGCAGTTCTTC. This translates into CASSHESGNEQFF.

The chain joins TRBV9 to TRBJ2-1; TRBD1 aligns across 8 bases. V lost 0 bases and J lost 6; bases outside the gene matches: 2. This CDR3 region has 14 residues. Germline CDR1 reads SGDLS; CDR2 reads YYNGEE. DNA for the CDR3: TGTGCCAGCAGCGTAGGGGGACAGGTCAATGAGCAGTTCTTC. Its protein product is CASSVGGQVNEQFF. The full variable domain, completed using reference TRBV9 and TRBJ2-1, is DSGVTQTPKHLITATGQRVTLRCSPRSGDLSVYWYQQSLDQGLQFLIQYYNGEERAKGNILERFSAQQFPDLHSELNLSSLELGDSALYFCASSVGGQVNEQFFGPGTRLTVL.

This rearrangement joins TRBV5-6 to TRBJ2-5, with 10 bases lining up with TRBD2. After removal of 2 bases from V and 2 bases from J, the junction contained 3 bases not matched to a gene. The CDR3 has 15 residues. Germline-derived CDR1 and CDR2 are SGHDT and YYEEEE. The CDR3 is CASSFLAGVQETQYF. The CDR3 DNA reads TGTGCCAGCAGCTTTCTAGCGGGGGTACAAGAGACCCAGTACTTC.

The gene calls are TRBV5-4 and TRBJ1-1; the D is unclear. With 3 bases removed from V and 1 base from J, the gap between germline ends came to 10 bases. Germline CDR1 and CDR2: SGHNT and YYREEE (reference sequence). The length of the CDR3 is 14 residues. This CDR3 is CASSSRTGNTEAFF. CDR3 nucleotides: TGTGCCAGCAGCTCCAGGACGGGGAACACTGAAGCTTTCTTT.

This chain joins TRBV5-1 and TRBJ1-4; the D gene is possibly TRBD1 (6 bases). Germline assignment: CDR1 SGHRS and CDR2 YFSETQ. V dropped 4 bases and J dropped 6 bases, with 13 bases sitting between them. The CDR3 spans 14 residues. This chain's CDR3 is CASSEGGGDEKLFF. CDR3 bases: TGCGCCAGCAGCGAGGGAGGGGGTGATGAAAAACTGTTTTTT.

The chain couples TRBV9 to TRBJ2-2; 9 nucleotides line up with TRBD2. Germline V gives CDR1 SGDLS, CDR2 YYNGEE. Trimming removed 4 bases from V and 7 bases from J; junction bases left unmatched: 14. CDR3 length: 17 amino acids. CDR3 in amino acids: CASSRNWVAGVNGELFF. The CDR3 DNA reads as TGTGCCAGCAGCAGAAACTGGGTAGCGGGAGTGAACGGGGAGCTGTTTTTT.

This rearrangement joins TRBV5-1 to TRBJ2-6, with no clear D. V gave up 0 bases and J gave up 0 bases, with 7 bases separating them. The CDR3 has 16 residues. CDR1 and CDR2 (germline): SGHRS, YFSETQ. CDR3: CASSLGQSSGANVLTF. CDR3 nucleotide sequence: TGCGCCAGCAGCTTGGGACAAAGCTCTGGGGCCAACGTCCTGACTTTC.

The chain employs TRBV5-1 and TRBJ2-5; 7 nucleotides agree with TRBD1. Germline assignment: CDR1 SGHRS and CDR2 YFSETQ. The length of the CDR3 is 14 residues. The trim removed 4 bases at V and 2 bases at J, leaving 5 bases unmatched. CDR3: CASSEGQIQETQYF. In DNA form, the CDR3 reads TGCGCCAGCAGCGAGGGACAGATACAAGAGACCCAGTACTTC.

V gene TRBV27 combines with J gene TRBJ2-5; a possible D gene is TRBD2 (6 bases). The J call could be wrong; TRBJ2-7 is a better fit for the DNA end. The CDR3 contains 16 residues. Germline values: CDR1 MNHEY, CDR2 SMNVEV (reference sequence). This CDR3 is CASSLSAGLPAYEQYF. CDR3 bases: TGTGCCAGCAGTTTATCCGCGGGACTTCCAGCCTACGAGCAGTACTTC.

This clone was counted at least ten times. The V call is TRBV19, the J call TRBJ1-5, with 8 bases identical to TRBD1. After removal of 5 bases from V and 8 bases from J, the junction contained 14 bases not matched to a gene. Germline loops: CDR1 LNHDA, CDR2 SQIVND (reference sequence). CDR3 length equals 16 residues. The CDR3 nucleotides read TGTGCCAGTAGTCCTCTAATCGATACAGGGGGTAAGCCCCAGCATTTT. Residues: CASSPLIDTGGKPQHF.

The chain has TRBV27 and TRBJ1-2, with D possibly TRBD1 on 6 matching bases. CDR1 is MNHEY, CDR2 SMNVEV, per germline (reference sequence). This CDR3 contains 14 residues. The V and J ends lost 6 bases and 7 bases respectively, with 18 bases between them. This CDR3 reads CASRGAGRASGYTF. The CDR3 DNA reads TGTGCCAGCAGGGGGGCGGGCAGAGCCTCTGGCTACACCTTC.

This rearrangement joins TRBV5-1 to TRBJ2-3, with 11 bases aligning to TRBD2. The germline V gene encodes CDR1 SGHRS and CDR2 YFSETQ. CDR3 length: 17 amino acids. The junction had 10 bases not matched to a gene; V was cut back by 5 bases and J by 2 bases. The CDR3 is CASRRSPLAGDTDTQYF. The DNA for the CDR3 is TGCGCCAGCAGACGGTCCCCACTAGCGGGGGACACAGATACGCAGTATTTT. The complete variable domain, with remaining parts taken from reference TRBV5-1 and TRBJ2-3, reads KAGVTQTPRYLIKTRGQQVTLSCSPISGHRSVSWYQQTPGQGLQFLFEYFSETQRNKGNFPGRFSGRQFSNSRSEMNVSTLELGDSALYLCASRRSPLAGDTDTQYFGPGTRLTVL.

This clone was counted between two and nine times. The V gene is TRBV11-1, the J gene TRBJ2-5, with D perhaps TRBD1 (5 bases). The CDR3 has 15 residues. CDR1 and CDR2 from the germline V gene are SGHAT and FQDESV (reference sequence). Trimming pared 4 bases from V and 3 bases from J, leaving 15 bases between. CDR3 loop: CASSSQSTVEETQYF. The CDR3 nucleotides are TGTGCCAGCAGCTCACAGTCGACAGTAGAAGAGACCCAGTACTTC.

The sample holds a few counts of this clone. The V gene is TRBV6-4, the J gene TRBJ2-5, with 9 bases fitting TRBD2. This CDR3 spans 15 amino acids. CDR1 is MRHNA, CDR2 SNTAGT, per germline. The trim removed 3 bases at V and 4 bases at J, leaving 6 bases unmatched. CDR3 nucleotides: TGTGCCAGCAGTGAGTTAGCGGGAGAAGGAGAGACCCAGTACTTC. This codes for CASSELAGEGETQYF.